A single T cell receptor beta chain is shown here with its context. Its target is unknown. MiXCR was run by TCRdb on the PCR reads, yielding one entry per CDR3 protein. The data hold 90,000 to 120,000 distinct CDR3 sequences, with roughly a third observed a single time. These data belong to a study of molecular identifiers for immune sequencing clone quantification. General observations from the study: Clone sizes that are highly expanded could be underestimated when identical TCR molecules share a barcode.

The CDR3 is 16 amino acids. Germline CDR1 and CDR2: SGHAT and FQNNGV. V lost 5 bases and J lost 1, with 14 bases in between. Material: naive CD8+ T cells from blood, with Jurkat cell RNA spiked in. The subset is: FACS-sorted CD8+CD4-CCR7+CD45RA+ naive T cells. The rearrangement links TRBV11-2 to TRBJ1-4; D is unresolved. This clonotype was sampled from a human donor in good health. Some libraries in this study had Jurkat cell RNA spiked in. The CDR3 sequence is CASSQFSTGTNEKLFF. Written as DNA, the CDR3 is TGTGCCAGCAGCCAGTTCTCGACGGGAACTAATGAAAAACTGTTTTTT.